Following are 14 T cell receptor beta chains from one sample sequenced in a study of blood T cells in healthy people across ages. A sample-barcoded 5' primer and a J-beta primer mix were used in a second PCR of about 7 to 11 cycles. TCRdb used MiXCR to reprocess the 5' RACE reads, holding one entry per CDR3 protein. The repertoire has under 950,000 distinct CDR3 sequences, 22% of them found once; the top ten carry under 25%. Sequencing was carried out using blood. These receptors originate from a man aged 65 to 85 in good health.

The chain uses TRBV11-2 and TRBJ2-5, with D possibly being TRBD1 (5 bases). There are 15 residues in the CDR3. CDR1 is SGHAT and CDR2 is FQNNGV in the germline V gene. V dropped 2 bases and J dropped 6 bases, with 16 bases sitting between them. The CDR3 bases are TGTGCCAGCAGCTTACTCAGGGTGGCTAGGCAGACCCAGTACTTC. Its translation: CASSLLRVARQTQYF. Using reference TRBV11-2 and TRBJ2-5 for the parts outside the CDR3, the full variable domain is EAGVAQSPRYKIIEKRQSVAFWCNPISGHATLYWYQQILGQGPKLLIQFQNNGVVDDSQLPKDRFSAERLKGVDSTLKIQPAKLEDSAVYLCASSLLRVARQTQYFGPGTRLLVL.

The rearrangement uses TRBV15 and TRBJ2-4; either TRBD1 or TRBD2 may fit D (6 bases each). Per germline, CDR1 LNHNV and CDR2 YYDKDF (reference sequence). The CDR3 is 15 amino acids. Trimming stripped 9 bases from V and 2 bases from J, with 17 bases between. This CDR3 is CATGMGGVTKNIQYF. The CDR3 nucleotides are TGTGCCACGGGCATGGGGGGCGTGACCAAAAACATTCAGTACTTC.

Here the CDR3 reads CASSKNRGGAFRFYEQYV. The CDR3 DNA sequence: TGTGCCAGCAGCAAAAATAGGGGTGGAGCTTTCAGGTTCTACGAGCAGTACGTC. The rearrangement links TRBV21-1 to TRBJ2-5; TRBD1, the table's D call, lacks a check against the DNA. The last part of the DNA fits TRBJ2-7 better; the J call may be wrong. TRBV21-1 is reported as a pseudogene. The CDR3 length is 18 residues.

This clonotype was picked up a small number of times. The V call is TRBV20-1, the J call TRBJ2-4; D gene ambiguous. Per the germline V gene, CDR1 is DFQATT and CDR2 is SNEGSKA (reference sequence). Trimming removed 6 bases at V and 3 bases at J, with 12 bases between. The CDR3 totals 13 residues. The CDR3 reads CSAAEAGKNIQYF. DNA of the CDR3: TGCAGTGCCGCAGAGGCCGGCAAAAACATTCAGTACTTC.

The sample holds one count of this clonotype. V is TRBV7-9 and J is TRBJ2-1; 9 nucleotides agree with TRBD1. The end of the DNA aligns better with TRBJ2-7, so the J call may be wrong. The CDR3 contains 15 residues. Germline loops: CDR1 SEHNR, CDR2 FQNEAQ (reference sequence). Here the CDR3 DNA reads TGTGCCAGCAGCTTAGTGGACAGGGGCTTGGTGGAGCAGTACTTC. It codes for CASSLVDRGLVEQYF.

The chain combines TRBV27 with TRBJ2-2, with no clear D. V lost 3 bases to trimming and J lost 4 bases, with 12 bases between them. Germline lookup yields CDR1 MNHEY and CDR2 SMNVEV (reference sequence). The CDR3 length is 15 residues. The CDR3 sequence: CASSLMWRTTGELFF. CDR3 nucleotides: TGTGCCAGCAGTTTGATGTGGAGAACCACCGGGGAGCTGTTTTTT.

This clonotype was seen only a few times. V is TRBV20-1 and J is TRBJ1-1, with D unresolved. Germline lookup yields CDR1 DFQATT and CDR2 SNEGSKA (reference sequence). This CDR3 is 11 amino acids long. V was clipped by 6 bases and J by 3 bases, with 8 bases between them. CDR3: CSAPGDTEAFF. In DNA, the CDR3 is TGCAGTGCCCCCGGGGACACTGAAGCTTTCTTT.

This clonotype was found a few times. An end of the junction differs from the germline gene, which may be a read error. This chain links TRBV20-1 with TRBJ2-5, with TRBD2 identical over 11 bases. Germline CDR1 is DFQATT and CDR2 is SNEGSKA (reference sequence). The CDR3 has 13 residues. The CDR3 spells CSASKGTSGGLFF. CDR3 DNA: TGCAGTGCTAGTAAGGGAACTAGCGGGGGTTTATTTTTC.

The CDR3 is CASSKRGSSTDTQYF. CDR3 coding DNA: TGTGCCAGCAGCAAGAGAGGCAGCTCCACAGATACGCAGTATTTT. V and J are TRBV14 and TRBJ2-3; D not certain. The CDR3 consists of 15 residues. Trimming stripped 5 bases from V and 2 bases from J, with 14 bases between. From germline, CDR1 is SGHDN and CDR2 FVKESK.

This chain joins TRBV5-1 and TRBJ2-6; perhaps D is TRBD1 or TRBD2 (5 bases each). The germline V and J ends were trimmed by 0 bases and 0 bases, with 10 bases remaining between them. The CDR3 runs to 17 residues. The germline V gene has CDR1 SGHRS and CDR2 YFSETQ. For the CDR3, the DNA is TGCGCCAGCAGCTTGGCAGGGACGACCTCTGGGGCCAACGTCCTGACTTTC. Amino acids: CASSLAGTTSGANVLTF.

This rearrangement joins TRBV5-5 to TRBJ1-1; 7 bases agree with TRBD1. The germline gives CDR1 SGHKS, CDR2 YYEKEE (reference sequence). The CDR3 covers 16 residues. Trimming cost V 0 bases and J 0 bases; bases outside gene matches: 5. CDR3 amino acids: CASSLGPGQMNTEAFF. The CDR3 coding sequence is TGTGCCAGCAGCTTGGGTCCGGGACAGATGAACACTGAAGCTTTCTTT.

This clonotype was seen at least ten times. V usage is TRBV5-1 and J usage is TRBJ2-1; TRBD1 matches at 7 bases. Trimming took 0 bases from V and 0 from J; bases not matched to a gene: 6. This CDR3 has 17 amino acids. Germline V CDR1 and CDR2: SGHRS, YFSETQ. The CDR3: CASSLVQGPSSYNEQFF. CDR3 DNA: TGCGCCAGCAGCTTGGTACAGGGGCCGAGCTCCTACAATGAGCAGTTCTTC.

V and J are TRBV6-5 and TRBJ2-5; a possible D gene is TRBD1 (5 bases). Germline-derived CDR1 and CDR2 are MNHEY and SVGAGI. Trimming took off 2 bases at V and 4 bases at J, with 8 bases between the two ends. CDR3 size: 13 residues. The CDR3 DNA sequence: TGTGCCAGCAGTTACGTTAGGGGAGAGACCCAGTACTTC. Its translation: CASSYVRGETQYF.

This chain uses TRBV4-1 with TRBJ2-3; no reliable D call. Trimming shortened V by 1 base and J by 5 bases, and 7 bases separated the two germline ends. From germline, CDR1 is MGHRA and CDR2 YSYEKL. CDR3 size: 13 residues. CDR3 sequence (DNA): TGCGCCAGCAGCCAAGTATGGAGAGATACGCAGTATTTT. The encoded protein is CASSQVWRDTQYF.